The next 25 T cell receptor beta chains were all read from a single sample in a study of blood T cell repertoires in COVID-19. Sequencing was performed with immunoSEQ multiplex PCR; in TCRdb, only in-frame clones are kept and a portion is missing. Counted here are about 160,000 clones, 85% occurring once; the ten biggest clones make up 3.3%. The sequenced material came from peripheral blood. The origin of the receptors is a human donor with acute or convalescent COVID-19. The donor label of this sample is uncertain.

This sequence joins TRBV19 and TRBJ2-1; the match to TRBD2 covers 12 bases. The CDR3 has 16 residues. CDR1 is LNHDA, CDR2 SQIVND, per germline (reference sequence). J lost 5 bases, V lost 5 bases, and 7 bases had no gene match. CDR3 DNA: TGTGCCAGTAGTTCGACTAGCGGGGGAAAAAACAATGAGCAGTTCTTC. Translated: CASSSTSGGKNNEQFF.

The genes are TRBV4-2 and TRBJ1-4; maybe TRBD1 (5 bases). Trimming took off 1 base at V and 7 bases at J, with 10 bases between the two ends. Germline loops: CDR1 LGHNA, CDR2 YNFKEQ. The CDR3 spans 14 residues. The CDR3 protein is CASSQARGTEKLFF. For the CDR3, the DNA is TGTGCCAGCAGCCAAGCAAGGGGCACTGAAAAACTGTTTTTT.

The V and J genes are TRBV10-3 and TRBJ2-1, with TRBD2 matching 14 bases. V lost 4 bases to trimming and J lost 8 bases; unmatched junction nucleotides: 4. This CDR3 has 15 amino acids. CDR1 is ENHRY and CDR2 is SYGVKD in the germline V gene. The CDR3 coding sequence is TGTGCCATCAGTGCCGGGACTAGCGGGGGCTATGAGCAGTTCTTC. Amino acids: CAISAGTSGGYEQFF.

The chain's CDR3 is CASSPPWGTGSYNEQFF. The CDR3 DNA is TGTGCCAGCTCACCACCTTGGGGGACAGGCTCCTACAATGAGCAGTTCTTC. V gene TRBV18 combines with J gene TRBJ2-1; TRBD1 matches at 8 bases. Germline V gene data show CDR1 as KGHSH and CDR2 as LQKENI. The CDR3 consists of 17 residues. V gave up 0 bases and J gave up 0 bases; unmatched junction bases: 4.

This chain connects TRBV6-5 to TRBJ1-2; D call uncertain. Germline V lookup: CDR1 MNHEY, CDR2 SVGAGI. V lost 6 bases and J 6 bases, leaving 8 bases between the germline ends. This CDR3 contains 11 residues. The CDR3 DNA follows: TGTGCCAGCAGGGGGAGTGATGGCTACACCTTC. This translates into CASRGSDGYTF.

The rearrangement joins TRBV5-1 to TRBJ1-2; 9 bases align to TRBD1. Unmatched junction bases numbered 1, after V lost 2 bases and J lost 8 bases. The CDR3 contains 12 residues. Per the germline V gene, CDR1 is SGHRS and CDR2 is YFSETQ. As DNA, the CDR3 is TGCGCCAGCAGCTTTGGACAGGGGGGCTACACCTTC. This sequence encodes CASSFGQGGYTF.

This chain links TRBV12-3 or TRBV12-4 with TRBJ2-3; 9 positions agree with TRBD1. V lost 3 bases, J lost 7 bases, and 2 bases stayed unmatched. The CDR3 length is 13 residues. The CDR3: CASSLGQGNTQYF. The CDR3 DNA sequence: TGTGCCAGCAGTTTGGGACAGGGTAATACGCAGTATTTT.

This chain links TRBV5-6 with TRBJ2-2, with 8 positions matching TRBD1. CDR3 length: 15 amino acids. The germline gives CDR1 SGHDT, CDR2 YYEEEE. V lost 3 bases to trimming and J lost 5 bases; unmatched junction nucleotides: 6. CDR3 sequence (DNA): TGTGCCAGCAGCTCCAGGGGGCGCCTGACCGGGGAGCTGTTTTTT. It specifies CASSSRGRLTGELFF.

The chain links TRBV27 to TRBJ1-1; D is unresolved. Germline V gives CDR1 MNHEY, CDR2 SMNVEV (reference sequence). V was clipped by 7 bases and J by 2 bases, with 20 bases between them. The CDR3 sequence is 16 residues long. CDR3 nucleotide sequence: TGTGCCAGCAAATTGCGAGGACTGCCCCGAAACACTGAAGCTTTCTTT. Amino acid sequence: CASKLRGLPRNTEAFF.

This clone was found once. The chain combines TRBV27 with TRBJ1-4, with D perhaps matching TRBD1 (6 bases). This CDR3 has 14 residues. The germline CDR1 and CDR2 sequences are MNHEY and SMNVEV (reference sequence). V lost 6 bases, J lost 6 bases, and 14 bases lay in between. The CDR3 DNA reads TGTGCCAGCAGCCTACAGGGACCATATGAAAAACTGTTTTTT. It codes for CASSLQGPYEKLFF.

This clone was counted a single time. V is TRBV9 and J is TRBJ2-2; TRBD2 agrees at 8 bases. CDR3 size: 14 residues. Germline CDR1 SGDLS, CDR2 YYNGEE. The V gene end was trimmed by 4 bases and the J gene end by 4 bases; junction bases not matched to a gene: 3. CDR3 amino acids: CASSRGGSTGELFF. The CDR3 bases are TGTGCCAGCAGCCGGGGGGGCAGCACCGGGGAGCTGTTTTTT.

The chain recombines TRBV6-2 or TRBV6-3 with TRBJ1-2; D is perhaps TRBD1 (6 bases). The CDR3 is 16 amino acids. The V gene's germline CDR1 is MNHEY and CDR2 SVGEGT. Deletions cut 2 bases from V and 1 base from J, with 14 bases between. CDR3 amino acids: CASSYKDREINYGYTF. The CDR3 bases are TGTGCCAGCAGTTACAAGGACAGAGAAATTAACTATGGCTACACCTTC.

The chain has TRBV30 and TRBJ1-2; no firm D call. The CDR3 runs 12 residues. V was trimmed by 4 bases and J by 6 bases, leaving 12 bases between them. Germline assignment: CDR1 GTSNPN and CDR2 SVGIG (reference sequence). The CDR3 coding sequence is TGTGCCTGGAATAGGCAGGTGAATGGCTACACCTTC. This codes for CAWNRQVNGYTF.

The J gene is TRBJ1-1, the V gene TRBV7-2; 7 bases are a match to TRBD1. Per the germline V gene, CDR1 is SGHTA and CDR2 is FQGNSA. This CDR3 is built from 12 residues. V shed 5 bases and J 11 bases; nucleotides not matched to a gene: 8. The CDR3 sequence is CASSQDRAFAFF. The CDR3 DNA reads TGTGCCAGCAGCCAAGACAGGGCTTTCGCTTTCTTT.

There are a few counts of this clone. This chain links TRBV7-9 with TRBJ2-7; maybe TRBD1 (6 bases). V was cut by 6 bases and J by 2 bases, with 17 bases left in between. CDR3 size: 15 residues. Per the germline V gene, CDR1 is SEHNR and CDR2 is FQNEAQ (reference sequence). As DNA, the CDR3 is TGTGCCAGCAGTTCAAGGAGACAGGCCGCCTACGAGCAGTACTTC. Translated, it gives CASSSRRQAAYEQYF.

The rearrangement uses TRBV10-3 and TRBJ2-7, with D possibly matching TRBD1 (6 bases). This CDR3 has 14 amino acids. Germline V gene lookup returns CDR1 ENHRY and CDR2 SYGVKD. V lost 0 bases and J lost 4, with 10 bases in between. CDR3 bases: TGTGCCATCAGTGAGTCGGAGAGGGGGTACGAGCAGTACTTC. This translates into CAISESERGYEQYF.

The gene calls are TRBV21-1 and TRBJ1-4; the table names TRBD1, a call not compared with the DNA. TRBV21-1 is flagged as a pseudogene. The CDR3 contains 15 residues. CDR3 in DNA: TGTGCCAGCATCGGGACAGGGGCAACTAATGAAAAACTGTTTTTT. It encodes CASIGTGATNEKLFF.

J is TRBJ1-4 and V is TRBV5-1; TRBD1 aligns across 9 bases. Germline V gene lookup returns CDR1 SGHRS and CDR2 YFSETQ. V gave up 0 bases and J gave up 0 bases; unmatched junction bases: 9. The CDR3 spans 19 residues. CDR3 sequence (DNA): TGCGCCAGCAGCTTGGCCGCACAGGGGGCAGGTACAACTAATGAAAAACTGTTTTTT. As protein: CASSLAAQGAGTTNEKLFF.

The V and J genes are TRBV27 and TRBJ1-6, with 7 nucleotides matching TRBD1. CDR1 is MNHEY, CDR2 SMNVEV, per germline (reference sequence). After removal of 3 bases from V and 6 bases from J, the junction contained 8 bases not matched to a gene. The CDR3 runs 16 residues. This chain's CDR3 is CASSFFRGQPNSPLHF. The CDR3 DNA reads as TGTGCCAGCAGTTTTTTTCGGGGACAGCCTAATTCACCCCTCCACTTT.

This chain links TRBV19 with TRBJ1-4, with TRBD1 as a possible D gene (5 bases). This CDR3 is built from 14 residues. V dropped 4 bases and J dropped 5 bases, with 11 bases sitting between them. Germline V gives CDR1 LNHDA, CDR2 SQIVND (reference sequence). The CDR3 sequence: CASSTRQSNEKLFF. The CDR3 nucleotides read TGTGCCAGTAGTACCAGACAGAGCAATGAAAAACTGTTTTTT.

In this sample, this clone turned up once. The chain links TRBV20-1 to TRBJ2-1, with 8 nucleotides matching TRBD2. V lost 6 bases and J lost 12; bases outside the gene matches: 10. This CDR3 has 12 residues. Germline loops: CDR1 DFQATT, CDR2 SNEGSKA (reference sequence). This CDR3 reads CSASSGNEGQFF. The CDR3, as DNA: TGCAGTGCCAGTAGCGGGAATGAGGGGCAGTTCTTC.

This clone appeared a single time. The chain couples TRBV10-3 to TRBJ2-3; TRBD2 agrees at 7 bases. Germline CDR1 reads ENHRY; CDR2 reads SYGVKD. The CDR3 loop spans 15 amino acids. V lost 2 bases, J lost 3 bases, and 5 bases stayed unmatched. The CDR3 spells CAISEAGTKTDTQYF. The CDR3, as DNA: TGTGCCATCAGTGAGGCGGGGACTAAAACAGATACGCAGTATTTT.

The chain joins TRBV7-3 to TRBJ2-2, with 7 bases lining up with TRBD1. CDR3 size: 15 residues. V was clipped by 5 bases and J by 4 bases; unmatched bases: 7. Germline V gene lookup returns CDR1 SGHTA and CDR2 FQGTGA. DNA for the CDR3: TGTGCCAGCAGCCCCGACAGGGAGCCCACCGGGGAGCTGTTTTTT. Translation: CASSPDREPTGELFF.

For the CDR3, the DNA is TGTGCCAGCAGCGGGGACAGTTCTTTCTCTGGAAACACCATATATTTT. Residues: CASSGDSSFSGNTIYF. This chain connects TRBV5-4 to TRBJ1-3, with 7 nucleotides matching TRBD1. V lost 4 bases to trimming and J lost 0 bases; unmatched junction nucleotides: 7. The CDR3 sequence is 16 residues long. Germline V gene lookup returns CDR1 SGHNT and CDR2 YYREEE (reference sequence).

The chain employs TRBV9 and TRBJ1-1, with TRBD1 identical over 8 bases. There are 14 residues in the CDR3. Trimming took 3 bases from V and 1 from J; bases not matched to a gene: 2. Germline assignment: CDR1 SGDLS and CDR2 YYNGEE. DNA for the CDR3: TGTGCCAGCAGCGACGGGACAGGGAACACTGAAGCTTTCTTT. Encoded protein: CASSDGTGNTEAFF.